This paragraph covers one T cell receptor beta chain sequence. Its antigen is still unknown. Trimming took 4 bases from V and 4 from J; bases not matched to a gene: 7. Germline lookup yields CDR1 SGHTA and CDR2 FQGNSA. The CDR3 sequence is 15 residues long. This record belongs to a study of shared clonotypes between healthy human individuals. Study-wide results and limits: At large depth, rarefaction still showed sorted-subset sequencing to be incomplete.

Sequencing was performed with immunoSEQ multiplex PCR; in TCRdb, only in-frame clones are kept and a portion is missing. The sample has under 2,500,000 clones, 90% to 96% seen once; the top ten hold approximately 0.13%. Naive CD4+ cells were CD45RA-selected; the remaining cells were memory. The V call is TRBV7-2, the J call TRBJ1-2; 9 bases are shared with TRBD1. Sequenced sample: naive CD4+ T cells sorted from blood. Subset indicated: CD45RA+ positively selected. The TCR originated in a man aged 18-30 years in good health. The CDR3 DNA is TGTGCCAGCAGCTCCCCGGGACAGGGAGGCTATGGCTACACCTTC. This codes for CASSSPGQGGYGYTF.